Detailed here is one TCR beta chain. Its antigen is undetermined. PCR involved 60 Vbeta and 13 Jbeta primers. The method was immunoSEQ multiplex PCR; TCRdb's version includes in-frame clones alone and lacks a portion of them. The data hold around 160,000 clones, with around 75% observed a single time. While unrecorded immune exposures were likely, the donors were nominally healthy when sampled. The CDR3 contains 14 residues. With 6 bases clipped from V and 5 bases from J, the junction kept 7 bases outside the gene matches. From germline, CDR1 is LGHNT and CDR2 FRNRAP. This record belongs to a study of cytomegalovirus exposure and HLA in healthy donors. Turning to the study itself: Counted in an early data release were roughly 87 million unique TCRs from HLA-typed donors. Study findings and constraints: Accurate HLA-A and HLA-B prediction from TCR beta sequences was reported for most subjects.

The sequence was obtained from a woman aged 18-30 years in good health and CMV-seronegative. The genes are TRBV12-5 and TRBJ1-1; 9 bases line up with TRBD1. Sequences were obtained from PBMCs. The chain's CDR3 is CASGPGQGRTEAFF. The CDR3 region has the DNA TGTGCTAGTGGCCCTGGACAGGGGAGGACTGAAGCTTTCTTT.